Described below is a single T cell receptor (beta chain) sequence and its context. Antigen unknown. The assay was immunoSEQ multiplex PCR, and TCRdb's table has in-frame clones only and misses some. Of 20,000 or so clones in the sample, approximately 83% were seen once. The source of the sample is a study of chemoradiotherapy in HPV16-positive cancers. Germline assignment: CDR1 PRHDT and CDR2 FYEKMQ (reference sequence). CDR3 length equals 12 residues. V was trimmed by 0 bases and J by 5 bases, leaving 4 bases between them. Study-level findings and limits: Non-HPV-specific T cells did not expand in tumors during treatment, whereas candidate HPV-specific clones and E7-related motifs did. The functional HPV-specific definition rests on just two HPV16-positive patients.

V gene TRBV13 combines with J gene TRBJ1-1; D not certain. The sample here was blood, taken from a patient who underwent chemoradiotherapy. This TCR was sampled from a human donor with HPV-associated anogenital cancer. CDR3 sequence reads: CASSLGVTEAFF. CDR3 sequence (DNA): TGTGCCAGCAGCTTAGGGGTGACTGAAGCTTTCTTT.